This entry lists 17 T cell receptor beta chains sequenced from one sample in a study of control samples from healthy donors and cancer patients. Some clones are missing from TCRdb's copy, which holds only in-frame ones; the method was immunoSEQ multiplex PCR. The sample includes under 200,000 clones, around 88% seen only once; the top ten take about 5.3%. Material: blood. All receptors come from a woman in her 30s in good health.

The gene calls are TRBV6-1 and TRBJ1-2; D is perhaps TRBD1 (6 bases). There are 16 residues in the CDR3. Trimming left V 0 bases short and J 4 bases short, with 15 bases between. The germline gives CDR1 MNHNS, CDR2 SASEGT. CDR3 nucleotide sequence: TGTGCCAGCAGTGAAGCGTGGGGGGGCCAGCCCTATGGCTACACCTTC. Encoded protein: CASSEAWGGQPYGYTF.

A note on this clone: A junction boundary mismatches the germline segment, possibly from a read error. The V and J genes are TRBV9 and TRBJ1-2; D not certain. The germline V gene encodes CDR1 SGDLS and CDR2 YYNGEE. This CDR3 region has 13 residues. The CDR3 DNA follows: TGTGCCAGCAGCGTAGATGGGCAGCTAGCCCCGTACTTC. Translated, it gives CASSVDGQLAPYF.

The rearrangement uses TRBV5-6 and TRBJ2-4; 8 bases match TRBD1. V was clipped by 0 bases and J by 4 bases; unmatched bases: 0. This CDR3 comprises 14 residues. The germline V gene has CDR1 SGHDT and CDR2 YYEEEE. CDR3 DNA: TGTGCCAGCAGCTTGGGGACAGGGAAAAACATTCAGTACTTC. Translated: CASSLGTGKNIQYF.

This clone occurred a few times. Here the CDR3 DNA reads TGTGCCAGCAGTGAGCCGGGCGGGAACAATCAGCCCCAGCATTTT. Translated: CASSEPGGNNQPQHF. The V call is TRBV2, the J call TRBJ1-5; no clear D. The CDR3 contains 15 residues. Trimming pared 3 bases from V and 3 bases from J, leaving 12 bases between. Germline CDR1 is SNHLY and CDR2 is FYNNEI. The variable domain in full, completed from reference TRBV2 and TRBJ1-5, reads EPEVTQTPSHQVTQMGQEVILRCVPISNHLYFYWYRQILGQKVEFLVSFYNNEISEKSEIFDDQFSVERPDGSNFTLKIRSTKLEDSAMYFCASSEPGGNNQPQHFGDGTRLSIL.

The chain couples TRBV28 to TRBJ1-2; D not resolved. This CDR3 comprises 11 residues. V gave up 5 bases and J gave up 8 bases, with 9 bases separating them. Germline CDR1 and CDR2: MDHEN and SYDVKM. CDR3 sequence (DNA): TGTGCCAGCAGTCTTACCGGGGGCTACACCTTC. Translated: CASSLTGGYTF.

This clone was counted only a few times. This rearrangement joins TRBV2 to TRBJ1-3, with 11 nucleotides matching TRBD1. The V segment lost 7 bases and the J segment 2 bases; nucleotides outside the gene matches: 4. Germline V gives CDR1 SNHLY, CDR2 FYNNEI. The CDR3 length is 15 residues. CDR3 in amino acids: CASTGTGGTGNTIYF. The CDR3 DNA follows: TGTGCCAGCACCGGGACAGGGGGGACTGGAAACACCATATATTTT.

The CDR3 DNA reads TGCGCCAGCAGCTTGACCGCGCCGGGGACAGGACCTAACTATGGCTACACCTTC. Amino acids: CASSLTAPGTGPNYGYTF. This rearrangement joins TRBV5-1 to TRBJ1-2, with 8 bases lining up with TRBD1. Germline CDR1 SGHRS, CDR2 YFSETQ. This CDR3 is 18 amino acids long. The V segment lost 1 base and the J segment 0 bases; nucleotides outside the gene matches: 11.

Here the CDR3 reads CASSQDRSSGGAWYTGELFF. The CDR3 DNA is TGTGCCAGCAGCCAAGATAGGTCTAGCGGGGGGGCTTGGTACACCGGGGAGCTGTTTTTT. The rearrangement joins TRBV4-2 to TRBJ2-2, with 12 bases that match TRBD2. Germline CDR1 LGHNA, CDR2 YNFKEQ. This CDR3 spans 20 amino acids. J lost 3 bases, V lost 0 bases, and 11 bases had no gene match.

The chain is built from TRBV7-6 and TRBJ2-1; the match to TRBD1 covers 9 bases. Germline V CDR1 and CDR2: SGHVS, FNYEAQ. V gave up 3 bases and J gave up 7 bases; unmatched junction bases: 13. This CDR3 is built from 17 residues. DNA of the CDR3: TGTGCCAGCAGCTTCCCTAAGACAGGGGGGCCGGTGAATGAGCAGTTCTTC. Translation: CASSFPKTGGPVNEQFF.

The chain combines TRBV7-9 with TRBJ2-2; tentative D call: TRBD2 (6 bases). The germline V gene encodes CDR1 SEHNR and CDR2 FQNEAQ (reference sequence). The CDR3 has 17 amino acids. V was trimmed by 7 bases and J by 6 bases, leaving 24 bases between them. DNA of the CDR3: TGTGCCAGCAACTTCCAGCCCGGGGCGGGAACCGCCGGGGAGCTGTTTTTT. Protein: CASNFQPGAGTAGELFF.

This chain uses TRBV12-3 or TRBV12-4 with TRBJ2-5; D is undetermined. Trimming took 3 bases from V and 8 from J, leaving 13 bases between them. The CDR3 length is 13 residues. The CDR3 DNA sequence: TGTGCCAGCAGTTTCTCAGGTGATCGTACCCAGTACTTC. It yields the protein CASSFSGDRTQYF.

The V call is TRBV4-1, the J call TRBJ2-5, with D perhaps TRBD2 (5 bases). The length of the CDR3 is 14 residues. CDR1 is MGHRA and CDR2 is YSYEKL in the germline V gene. Trimming took 2 bases from V and 2 from J, leaving 9 bases between them. CDR3 protein: CASSQSSGQETQYF. The DNA of the CDR3 is TGCGCCAGCAGCCAATCCAGCGGTCAAGAGACCCAGTACTTC.

This chain connects TRBV5-1 to TRBJ2-1; tentatively, D is TRBD1 (6 bases). The CDR3 runs 17 residues. The V gene lost 0 bases and the J gene lost 0 bases, with 13 bases spanning the gap. Germline V gene sequence: CDR1 SGHRS, CDR2 YFSETQ. The CDR3 DNA follows: TGCGCCAGCAGCTTGGGGGGGCTAGGCCCCTCCTACAATGAGCAGTTCTTC. Translating it yields CASSLGGLGPSYNEQFF.

The chain is built from TRBV2 and TRBJ1-6, with D possibly matching TRBD1 (5 bases). The ends were cut back, 5 bases at V and 7 bases at J, with 18 bases in the middle. This CDR3 spans 16 amino acids. Germline CDR1 is SNHLY and CDR2 is FYNNEI. CDR3 coding DNA: TGTGCCAGCAGTCCCCGGGACTCGGGGCCAAATTCACCCCTCCACTTT. It encodes CASSPRDSGPNSPLHF.

V and J are TRBV30 and TRBJ1-4; D is ambiguous. The CDR3 is 11 amino acids. The germline gives CDR1 GTSNPN, CDR2 SVGIG (reference sequence). Trimming left V 0 bases short and J 6 bases short, with 2 bases between. Here the CDR3 DNA reads TGTGCCTGGAGTGTTGATGAAAAACTGTTTTTT. Translation: CAWSVDEKLFF.

The J gene is TRBJ2-2, the V gene TRBV24-1, with unresolved D. Trimming removed 0 bases from V and 9 bases from J, with 1 base in between. Per the germline V gene, CDR1 is KGHDR and CDR2 is SFDVKD. The CDR3 extends over 11 amino acids. CDR3 protein: CATSDLRELFF. The CDR3 DNA reads as TGTGCCACCAGTGATTTGAGGGAGCTGTTTTTT.

CDR3 nucleotide sequence: TGTGCCAGCAGCTTGTTCCGGGGACAGCACTACGAGCAGTACTTC. The encoded protein is CASSLFRGQHYEQYF. V is TRBV5-5 and J is TRBJ2-7; 7 nucleotides match TRBD1. The CDR3 runs 15 residues. The germline CDR1 and CDR2 sequences are SGHKS and YYEKEE (reference sequence). V gave up 1 base and J gave up 3 bases; unmatched junction bases: 7. The variable domain in full, with the rest retrieved from reference TRBV5-5 and TRBJ2-7, is DAGVTQSPTHLIKTRGQQVTLRCSPISGHKSVSWYQQVLGQGPQFIFQYYEKEERGRGNFPDRFSARQFPNYSSELNVNALLLGDSALYLCASSLFRGQHYEQYFGPGTRLTVT.